Below, 26 T cell receptor beta chains from the same sample are listed, as sequenced in a study of shared clonotypes between healthy human individuals. The repertoire was sequenced with immunoSEQ multiplex PCR; TCRdb's copy has only in-frame clones and lacks some. The sample has 1 million to 1.3 million clones; 78% are singletons. Sequencing input: memory CD4+ T cells from PBMCs. Subset denoted: CD45RA-negative fraction. The receptors come from a man between 18 and 35 years old in good health. Some clones in this sample may be carry-over from other donors' samples.

The CDR3 bases are TGCGCCAGCAGCCTAGCGGGAGTGGGCGGGGAGCTGTTTTTT. As protein: CASSLAGVGGELFF. This chain connects TRBV4-1 to TRBJ2-2; the match to TRBD2 covers 9 bases. Germline assignment: CDR1 MGHRA and CDR2 YSYEKL. Losses at the gene ends were 4 bases for V and 7 bases for J; bases not matched to a gene: 4. This CDR3 region has 14 residues.

The rearrangement uses TRBV11-1 and TRBJ2-7; 8 bases are shared with TRBD1. The CDR3 sequence is 16 residues long. V dropped 1 base and J dropped 4; count of bases not matched to a gene: 9. CDR1 SGHAT and CDR2 FQDESV come from the germline V gene (reference sequence). CDR3 DNA: TGTGCCAGCAGCTTAGTCCCTAGACAGGGGCAATACGAGCAGTACTTC. It yields the protein CASSLVPRQGQYEQYF.

The CDR3 DNA is TGTGCCAGCAGTTTATTTTCAACTAGCGGTTTCTACGAGCAGTACTTC. Translating it yields CASSLFSTSGFYEQYF. V gene TRBV28 combines with J gene TRBJ2-7; TRBD2 aligns across 8 bases. The germline gives CDR1 MDHEN, CDR2 SYDVKM. The V segment lost 1 base and the J segment 3 bases; nucleotides outside the gene matches: 8. CDR3 size: 16 residues. Supplemented by reference TRBV28 and TRBJ2-7, the full variable domain reads DVKVTQSSRYLVKRTGEKVFLECVQDMDHENMFWYRQDPGLGLRLIYFSYDVKMKEKGDIPEGYSVSREKKERFSLILESASTNQTSMYLCASSLFSTSGFYEQYFGPGTRLTVT.

This clone has a handful of counts. This sample includes further DNA sequences coding for the same CDR3. The chain couples TRBV30 to TRBJ1-1; no clear D. The CDR3 length is 11 residues. In germline, CDR1 is GTSNPN, CDR2 SVGIG (reference sequence). V lost 1 base and J lost 5, with 5 bases in between. The CDR3 spells CAWSGRTEAFF. In DNA, the CDR3 is TGTGCCTGGAGTGGACGGACTGAAGCTTTCTTT. Supplemented by reference TRBV30 and TRBJ1-1, the full variable domain reads SQTIHQWPATLVQPVGSPLSLECTVEGTSNPNLYWYRQAAGRGLQLLFYSVGIGQISSEVPQNLSASRPQDRQFILSSKKLLLSDSGFYLCAWSGRTEAFFGQGTRLTVV.

The chain uses TRBV30 and TRBJ1-2; TRBD1 is a possible D gene (5 bases). Germline CDR1 reads GTSNPN; CDR2 reads SVGIG (reference sequence). The CDR3 is 13 residues long. The ends were cut back, 8 bases at V and 8 bases at J, with 21 bases in the middle. CDR3 sequence reads: CASSKDISGGYTF. Written as DNA, the CDR3 is TGTGCCAGTTCGAAGGACATCTCGGGCGGCTACACCTTC.

The chain couples TRBV30 to TRBJ1-3; D remains unclear. V lost 3 bases and J 0 bases, leaving 9 bases between the germline ends. Germline CDR1 and CDR2: GTSNPN and SVGIG (reference sequence). CDR3 length: 14 residues. CDR3 in amino acids: CAWSAGVSGNTIYF. For the CDR3, the DNA is TGTGCCTGGAGCGCCGGGGTCTCTGGAAACACCATATATTTT.

The CDR3: CASSAPYEQYF. In nucleotides, the CDR3 is TGTGCCAGCAGCGCCCCCTACGAGCAGTACTTC. This sequence joins TRBV27 and TRBJ2-7; D uncertain. CDR1 is MNHEY and CDR2 is SMNVEV in the germline V gene (reference sequence). This CDR3 has 11 residues. V shed 6 bases and J shed 2 bases, with 5 bases lying between them.

The V and J genes are TRBV28 and TRBJ2-5; D is ambiguous. Trimming removed 8 bases at V and 5 bases at J, with 18 bases between. The length of the CDR3 is 14 residues. Germline V gives CDR1 MDHEN, CDR2 SYDVKM. CDR3 bases: TGTGCCAGCGCACGGACCCAAATTCGGGAGACCCAGTACTTC. It codes for CASARTQIRETQYF.

V is TRBV2 and J is TRBJ2-6; D may match TRBD1 or TRBD2 (6 bases each). This CDR3 has 16 residues. Per the germline V gene, CDR1 is SNHLY and CDR2 is FYNNEI. V was pared by 4 bases and J by 1 base, with 11 bases between. Here the CDR3 DNA reads TGTGCCAGCAGTGTGGGGGGACAATCTGGGGCCAACGTCCTGACTTTC. Protein: CASSVGGQSGANVLTF.

The gene calls are TRBV28 and TRBJ2-6; TRBD1 matches 9 bases. Germline V gene sequence: CDR1 MDHEN, CDR2 SYDVKM. The CDR3 spans 17 residues. V dropped 5 bases and J dropped 3; count of bases not matched to a gene: 8. CDR3 amino acids: CASSPPGQGFGANVLTF. Written as DNA, the CDR3 is TGTGCCAGCAGTCCCCCGGGACAGGGTTTTGGGGCCAACGTCCTGACTTTC.

The V gene is TRBV4-1, the J gene TRBJ1-5; 7 nucleotides agree with TRBD1. This CDR3 spans 14 amino acids. Germline values: CDR1 MGHRA, CDR2 YSYEKL. The V segment lost 5 bases and the J segment 8 bases; nucleotides outside the gene matches: 9. Here the CDR3 DNA reads TGCGCCAGCAGCTACGAACAGGGGAAGGAGCCCCAGCATTTT. It codes for CASSYEQGKEPQHF.

With regard to this clone: The sample carries other DNA sequences with the same CDR3. This sequence joins TRBV11-3 and TRBJ1-3; no clear D gene. The V end lost 0 bases, the J end lost 5 bases, and 5 bases lay between the germline ends. This CDR3 region has 13 residues. Germline V CDR1 and CDR2: SGHNT, YENEEA. CDR3 in DNA: TGTGCCAGCAGCTTAGATTCACGAAACACCATATATTTT. Amino acid sequence: CASSLDSRNTIYF.

This clone has more than one count but fewer than ten. The V and J genes are TRBV5-1 and TRBJ2-6; D remains unclear. Germline loops: CDR1 SGHRS, CDR2 YFSETQ. The germline V and J ends were trimmed by 0 bases and 0 bases, with 13 bases remaining between them. CDR3 length: 18 residues. CDR3 loop: CASSLGVVDTSGANVLTF. CDR3 bases: TGCGCCAGCAGCTTGGGCGTTGTAGATACCTCTGGGGCCAACGTCCTGACTTTC.

J is TRBJ2-7 and V is TRBV30, with D unresolved. There are 14 residues in the CDR3. Between the trimmed V and J ends, which lost 0 bases and 0 bases, there was a span of 9 bases. Looked up from germline, CDR1 is GTSNPN and CDR2 is SVGIG (reference sequence). In nucleotides, the CDR3 is TGTGCCTGGAGTGTACGTGGCTCCTCCTACGAGCAGTACTTC. This encodes CAWSVRGSSYEQYF. The full variable domain, rest sourced from reference TRBV30 and TRBJ2-7, is SQTIHQWPATLVQPVGSPLSLECTVEGTSNPNLYWYRQAAGRGLQLLFYSVGIGQISSEVPQNLSASRPQDRQFILSSKKLLLSDSGFYLCAWSVRGSSYEQYFGPGTRLTVT.

A single count supports this clone. In DNA, the CDR3 is TGCGCCAGCGGAGAGCCGGTAGGCGGCTACACCTTC. Its protein is CASGEPVGGYTF. V usage is TRBV5-1 and J usage is TRBJ1-2; no clear D. The germline V gene encodes CDR1 SGHRS and CDR2 YFSETQ. This CDR3 is 12 amino acids long. V was pared by 7 bases and J by 8 bases, with 15 bases between.

The chain joins TRBV5-8 to TRBJ1-5; D not resolved. The CDR3 totals 14 residues. Germline loops: CDR1 SGHTS, CDR2 YDEGEE. V shed 4 bases and J shed 4 bases, with 12 bases lying between them. The CDR3 is CASSRSDGNQPQHF. As DNA, the CDR3 is TGTGCCAGCAGCCGATCTGACGGGAATCAGCCCCAGCATTTT.

The chain couples TRBV4-2 to TRBJ2-1, with 7 bases aligning to TRBD1. Looked up from germline, CDR1 is LGHNA and CDR2 is YNFKEQ. The CDR3 length is 16 residues. Trimming removed 1 base from V and 3 bases from J; junction bases left unmatched: 6. This CDR3 reads CASSQVGTAGYNEQFF. The CDR3 nucleotides are TGTGCCAGCAGCCAAGTCGGGACAGCCGGCTACAATGAGCAGTTCTTC.

The chain has TRBV30 and TRBJ2-2; TRBD2 matches 8 bases. In germline, CDR1 is GTSNPN, CDR2 SVGIG (reference sequence). V gave up 3 bases and J gave up 6 bases; unmatched junction bases: 12. This CDR3 contains 16 residues. This CDR3 is CAWSLRGGRRAGELFF. As DNA, the CDR3 is TGTGCCTGGAGCCTCCGGGGCGGGAGGCGCGCCGGGGAGCTGTTTTTT.

The chain couples TRBV5-4 to TRBJ2-7; 8 bases map to TRBD1. The germline CDR1 and CDR2 sequences are SGHNT and YYREEE (reference sequence). V shed 4 bases, J shed 3 bases, and the junction held 3 bases outside the gene matches. There are 13 residues in the CDR3. CDR3 DNA sequence: TGTGCCAGCAGCCCGGGACAGGACTACGAGCAGTACTTC. This gives the protein CASSPGQDYEQYF. The complete variable domain, with remaining parts taken from reference TRBV5-4 and TRBJ2-7, reads ETGVTQSPTHLIKTRGQQVTLRCSSQSGHNTVSWYQQALGQGPQFIFQYYREEENGRGNFPPRFSGLQFPNYSSELNVNALELDDSALYLCASSPGQDYEQYFGPGTRLTVT.

The rearrangement links TRBV5-6 to TRBJ1-1, with a tentative D call TRBD1 (5 bases). From germline, CDR1 is SGHDT and CDR2 YYEEEE. V lost 1 base, J lost 1 base, and 11 bases lay in between. The CDR3 covers 15 residues. The CDR3 nucleotides read TGTGCCAGCAGCTTGTACAGGAGGGGGAACACTGAAGCTTTCTTT. This gives the protein CASSLYRRGNTEAFF.

The chain has TRBV9 and TRBJ2-5; D gene ambiguous. Germline lookup yields CDR1 SGDLS and CDR2 YYNGEE. With 1 base removed from V and 2 bases from J, the gap between germline ends came to 12 bases. This CDR3 spans 15 amino acids. CDR3 residues: CASSVLEHPQETQYF. CDR3 coding DNA: TGTGCCAGCAGCGTATTGGAACACCCTCAAGAGACCCAGTACTTC.

This clone has more than one count but fewer than ten. Other DNA sequences in the same sample also yield this CDR3. The chain uses TRBV5-1 and TRBJ1-2; no reliable D call. Trimming left V 0 bases short and J 3 bases short, with 9 bases between. The CDR3 extends over 14 amino acids. Germline V CDR1 and CDR2: SGHRS, YFSETQ. The CDR3 DNA sequence: TGCGCCAGCAGCTTGGGGAGGGTAGACTATGGCTACACCTTC. Protein sequence: CASSLGRVDYGYTF.

The genes are TRBV7-2 and TRBJ1-1, with a possible D match to TRBD1 (5 bases). The CDR3 is 15 amino acids. CDR1 is SGHTA, CDR2 FQGNSA, per germline. The germline V and J ends were trimmed by 5 bases and 0 bases, with 13 bases remaining between them. In nucleotides, the CDR3 is TGTGCCAGCAGCGGGGGGGTACCCATGAACACTGAAGCTTTCTTT. Amino acid sequence: CASSGGVPMNTEAFF.

This rearrangement joins TRBV7-6 to TRBJ2-5; 7 bases align to TRBD2. This CDR3 region has 17 residues. The germline gives CDR1 SGHVS, CDR2 FNYEAQ. Losses at the gene ends were 1 base for V and 3 bases for J; bases not matched to a gene: 11. CDR3 residues: CASSLGVAGAIKETQYF. CDR3 bases: TGTGCCAGCAGCTTAGGCGTAGCGGGCGCGATAAAAGAGACCCAGTACTTC.

This clone occurred many times. V is TRBV18 and J is TRBJ2-7, with D hard to call. The CDR3 length is 13 residues. The V end was cut by 6 bases, the J end by 3 bases, with 12 bases between. Germline values: CDR1 KGHSH, CDR2 LQKENI. The CDR3: CASSLALFYEQYF. The CDR3 bases are TGTGCCAGCTCCTTGGCTTTGTTCTACGAGCAGTACTTC.

This clone was observed a handful of times. In nucleotides, the CDR3 is TGTGCCAGCAGCCAAGGGTTGGGGTATGGCTACACCTTC. Translation: CASSQGLGYGYTF. The rearrangement links TRBV14 to TRBJ1-2; no firm D call. CDR3 length: 13 residues. Germline V lookup: CDR1 SGHDN, CDR2 FVKESK. The V end was cut by 1 base, the J end by 5 bases, with 8 bases between.